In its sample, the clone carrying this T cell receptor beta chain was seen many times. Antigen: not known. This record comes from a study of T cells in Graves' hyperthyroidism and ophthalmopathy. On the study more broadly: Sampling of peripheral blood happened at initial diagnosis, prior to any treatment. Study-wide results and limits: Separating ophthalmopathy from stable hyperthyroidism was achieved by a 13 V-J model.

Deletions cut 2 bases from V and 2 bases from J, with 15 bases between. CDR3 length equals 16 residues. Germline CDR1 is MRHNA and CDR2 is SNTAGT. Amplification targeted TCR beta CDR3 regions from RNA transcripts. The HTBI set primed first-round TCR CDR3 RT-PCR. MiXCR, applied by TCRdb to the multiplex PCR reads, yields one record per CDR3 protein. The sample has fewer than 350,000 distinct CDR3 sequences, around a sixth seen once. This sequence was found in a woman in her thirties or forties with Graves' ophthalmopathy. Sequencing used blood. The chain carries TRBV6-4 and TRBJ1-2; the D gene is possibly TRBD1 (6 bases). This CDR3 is CASSDLGQKLNYGYTF. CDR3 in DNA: TGTGCCAGCAGTGACCTCGGACAGAAGCTAAACTATGGCTACACCTTC.